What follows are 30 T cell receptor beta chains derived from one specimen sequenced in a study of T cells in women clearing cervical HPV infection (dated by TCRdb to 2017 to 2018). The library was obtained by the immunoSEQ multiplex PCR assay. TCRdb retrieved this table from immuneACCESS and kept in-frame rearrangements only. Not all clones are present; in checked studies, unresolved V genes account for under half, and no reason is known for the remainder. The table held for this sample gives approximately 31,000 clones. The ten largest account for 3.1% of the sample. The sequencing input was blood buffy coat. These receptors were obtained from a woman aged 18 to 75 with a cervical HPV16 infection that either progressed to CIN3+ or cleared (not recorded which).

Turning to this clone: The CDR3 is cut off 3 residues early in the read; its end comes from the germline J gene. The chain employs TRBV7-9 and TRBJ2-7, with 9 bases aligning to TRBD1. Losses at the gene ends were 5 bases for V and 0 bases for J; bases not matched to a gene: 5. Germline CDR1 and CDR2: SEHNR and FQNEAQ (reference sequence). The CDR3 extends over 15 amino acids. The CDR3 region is CASSPSGQGSYEQYF. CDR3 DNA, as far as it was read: TGTGCCAGCAGCCCTTCGGGACAGGGCTCCTACGAG. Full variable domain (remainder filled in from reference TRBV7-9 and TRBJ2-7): DTGVSQNPRHKITKRGQNVTFRCDPISEHNRLYWYRQTLGQGPEFLTYFQNEAQLEKSRLLSDRFSAERPKGSFSTLEIQRTEQGDSAMYLCASSPSGQGSYEQYFGPGTRLTVT.

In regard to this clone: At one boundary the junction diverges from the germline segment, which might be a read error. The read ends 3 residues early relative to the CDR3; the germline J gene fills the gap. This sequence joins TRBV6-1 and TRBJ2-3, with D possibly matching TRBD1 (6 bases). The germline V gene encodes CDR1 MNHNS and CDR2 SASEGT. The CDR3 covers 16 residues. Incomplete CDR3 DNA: TGTGCCAGCAGTGAATACCGCAGGGGCTACACAGATGCG. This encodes CASSEYRRGYTDA. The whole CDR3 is CASSEYRRGYTDAQYF.

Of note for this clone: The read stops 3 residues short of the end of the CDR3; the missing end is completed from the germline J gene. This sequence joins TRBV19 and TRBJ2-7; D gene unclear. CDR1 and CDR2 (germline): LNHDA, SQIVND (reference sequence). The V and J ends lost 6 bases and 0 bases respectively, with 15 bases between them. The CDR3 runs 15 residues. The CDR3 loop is CASSSKTPFSYEQYF. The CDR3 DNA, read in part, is TGTGCCAGTAGCTCTAAGACACCCTTCTCCTACGAG.

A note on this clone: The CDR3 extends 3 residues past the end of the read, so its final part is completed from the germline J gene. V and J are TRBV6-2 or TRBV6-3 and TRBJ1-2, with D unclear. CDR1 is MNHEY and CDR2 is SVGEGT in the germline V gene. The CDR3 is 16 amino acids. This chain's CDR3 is CASSLLAATSYNDYTF. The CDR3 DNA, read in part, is TGTGCCAGCAGCCTTCTAGCGGCCACGTCCTACAATGAC.

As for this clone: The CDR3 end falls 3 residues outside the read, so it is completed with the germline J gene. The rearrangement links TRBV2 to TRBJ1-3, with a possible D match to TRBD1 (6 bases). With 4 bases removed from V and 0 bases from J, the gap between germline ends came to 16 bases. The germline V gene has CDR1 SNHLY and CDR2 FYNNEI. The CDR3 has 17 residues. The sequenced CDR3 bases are TGTGCCAGCAGTGCCGGACAGAGCCGTTACTCTGGAAACACC. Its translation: CASSAGQSRYSGNT. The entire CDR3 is CASSAGQSRYSGNTIYF.

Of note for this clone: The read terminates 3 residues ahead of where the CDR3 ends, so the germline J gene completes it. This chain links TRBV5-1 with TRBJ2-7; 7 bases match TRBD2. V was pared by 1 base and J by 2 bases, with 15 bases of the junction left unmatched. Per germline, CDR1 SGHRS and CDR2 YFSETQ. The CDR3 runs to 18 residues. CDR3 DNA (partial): TGCGCCAGCAGCTTGCGCGGAAGACTAGCCTTAATTACCTACGAG. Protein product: CASSLRGRLALITYE. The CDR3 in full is CASSLRGRLALITYEQYF.

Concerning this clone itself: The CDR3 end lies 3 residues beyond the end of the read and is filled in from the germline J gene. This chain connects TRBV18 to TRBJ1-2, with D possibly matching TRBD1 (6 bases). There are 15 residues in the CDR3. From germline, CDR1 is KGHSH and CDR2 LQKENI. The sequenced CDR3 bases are TGTGCCAGCTCACCCGGGGGGCCCTGGAGGAATGAC. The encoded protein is CASSPGGPWRND. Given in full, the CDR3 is CASSPGGPWRNDYTF.

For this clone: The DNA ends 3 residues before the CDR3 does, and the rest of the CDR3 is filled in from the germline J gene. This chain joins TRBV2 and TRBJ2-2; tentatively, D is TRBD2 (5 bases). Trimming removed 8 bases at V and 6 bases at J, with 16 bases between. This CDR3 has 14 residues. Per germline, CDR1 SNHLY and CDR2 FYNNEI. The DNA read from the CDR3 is TGTGCCAGCTCGCGAGACTACAGATCCGGGGAG. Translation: CASSRDYRSGE. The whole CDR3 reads CASSRDYRSGELFF.

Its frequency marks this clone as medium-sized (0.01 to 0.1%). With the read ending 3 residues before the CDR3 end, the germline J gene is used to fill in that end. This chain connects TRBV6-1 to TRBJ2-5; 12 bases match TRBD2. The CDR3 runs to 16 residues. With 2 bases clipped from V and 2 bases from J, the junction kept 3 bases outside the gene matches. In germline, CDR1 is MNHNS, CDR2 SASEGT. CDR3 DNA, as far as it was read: TGTGCCAGCAGTGAATGGACTAGCGGGGTTCAAGAGACC. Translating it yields CASSEWTSGVQET. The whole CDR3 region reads CASSEWTSGVQETQYF.

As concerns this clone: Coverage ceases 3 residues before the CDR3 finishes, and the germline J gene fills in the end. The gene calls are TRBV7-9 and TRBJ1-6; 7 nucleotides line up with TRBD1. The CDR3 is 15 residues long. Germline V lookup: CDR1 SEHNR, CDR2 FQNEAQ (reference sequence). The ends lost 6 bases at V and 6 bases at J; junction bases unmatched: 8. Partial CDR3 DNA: TGTGCCAGCAGAGAAACCCAGGGGGGTAATTCACCC. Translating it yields CASRETQGGNSP. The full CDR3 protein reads CASRETQGGNSPLHF.

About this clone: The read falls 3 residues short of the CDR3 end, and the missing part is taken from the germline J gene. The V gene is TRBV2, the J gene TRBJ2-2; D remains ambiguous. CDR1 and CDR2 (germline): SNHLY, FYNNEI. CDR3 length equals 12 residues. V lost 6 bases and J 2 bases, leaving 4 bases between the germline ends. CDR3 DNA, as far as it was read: TGTGCCAGCAGGTTAAACACCGGGGAG. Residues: CASRLNTGE. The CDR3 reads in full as CASRLNTGELFF.

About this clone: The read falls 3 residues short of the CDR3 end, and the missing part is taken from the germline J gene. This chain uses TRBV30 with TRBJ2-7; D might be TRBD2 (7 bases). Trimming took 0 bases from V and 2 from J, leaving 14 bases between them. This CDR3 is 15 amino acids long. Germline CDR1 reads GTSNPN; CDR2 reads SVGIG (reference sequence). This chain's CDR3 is CAWSVGGGVPYEQYF. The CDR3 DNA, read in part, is TGTGCCTGGAGTGTAGGCGGGGGCGTACCCTACGAG. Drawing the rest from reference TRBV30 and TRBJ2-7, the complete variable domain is SQTIHQWPATLVQPVGSPLSLECTVEGTSNPNLYWYRQAAGRGLQLLFYSVGIGQISSEVPQNLSASRPQDRQFILSSKKLLLSDSGFYLCAWSVGGGVPYEQYFGPGTRLTVT.

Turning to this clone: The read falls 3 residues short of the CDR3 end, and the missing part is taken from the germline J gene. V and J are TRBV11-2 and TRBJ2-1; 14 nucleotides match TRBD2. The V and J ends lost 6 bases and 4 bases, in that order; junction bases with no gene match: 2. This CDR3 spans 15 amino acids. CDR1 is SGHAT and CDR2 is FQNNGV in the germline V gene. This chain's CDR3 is CASRTSGGGYNEQFF. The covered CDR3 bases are TGTGCCAGCAGGACTAGCGGGGGGGGGTACAATGAG. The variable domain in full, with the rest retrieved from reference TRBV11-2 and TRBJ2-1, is EAGVAQSPRYKIIEKRQSVAFWCNPISGHATLYWYQQILGQGPKLLIQFQNNGVVDDSQLPKDRFSAERLKGVDSTLKIQPAKLEDSAVYLCASRTSGGGYNEQFFGPGTRLTVL.

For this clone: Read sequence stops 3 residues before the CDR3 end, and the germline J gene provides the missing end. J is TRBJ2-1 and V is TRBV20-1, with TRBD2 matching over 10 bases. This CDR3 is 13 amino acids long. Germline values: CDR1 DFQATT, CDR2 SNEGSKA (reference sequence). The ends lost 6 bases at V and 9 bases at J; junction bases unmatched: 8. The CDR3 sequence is CSAPMSGGVEQFF. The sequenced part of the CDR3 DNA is TGCAGTGCACCGATGAGCGGGGGGGTTGAG.

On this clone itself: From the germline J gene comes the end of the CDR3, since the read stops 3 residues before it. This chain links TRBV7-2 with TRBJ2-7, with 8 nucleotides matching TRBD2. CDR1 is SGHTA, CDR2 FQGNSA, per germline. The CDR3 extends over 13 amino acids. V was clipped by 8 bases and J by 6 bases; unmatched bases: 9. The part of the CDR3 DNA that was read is TGTGCCAGCGAGGGACTAGGATCAGGCGAG. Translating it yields CASEGLGSGE. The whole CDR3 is CASEGLGSGEQYF.

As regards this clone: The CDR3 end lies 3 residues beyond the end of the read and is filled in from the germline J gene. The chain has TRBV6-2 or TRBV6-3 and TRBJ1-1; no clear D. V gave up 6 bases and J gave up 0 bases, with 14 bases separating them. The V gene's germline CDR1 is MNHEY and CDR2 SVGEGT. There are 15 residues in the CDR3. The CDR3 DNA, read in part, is TGTGCCAGCAGCTCCGTCCGGGTGCTGAACACTGAA. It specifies CASSSVRVLNTE. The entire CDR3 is CASSSVRVLNTEAFF.

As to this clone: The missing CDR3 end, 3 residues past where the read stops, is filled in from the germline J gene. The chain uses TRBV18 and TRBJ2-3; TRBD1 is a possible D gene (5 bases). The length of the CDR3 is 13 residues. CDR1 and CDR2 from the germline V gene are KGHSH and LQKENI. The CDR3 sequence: CASSQDNNQPQYF. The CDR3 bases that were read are TGTGCCAGCTCCCAGGACAACAATCAGCCG.

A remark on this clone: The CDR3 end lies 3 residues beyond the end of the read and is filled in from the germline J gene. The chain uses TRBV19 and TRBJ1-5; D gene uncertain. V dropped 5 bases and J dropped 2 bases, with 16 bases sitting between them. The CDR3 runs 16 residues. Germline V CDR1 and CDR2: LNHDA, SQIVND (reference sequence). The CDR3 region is CASSLFTVNRNQPQHF. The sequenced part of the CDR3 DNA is TGTGCCAGTAGTCTTTTTACAGTGAACCGCAATCAGCCC.

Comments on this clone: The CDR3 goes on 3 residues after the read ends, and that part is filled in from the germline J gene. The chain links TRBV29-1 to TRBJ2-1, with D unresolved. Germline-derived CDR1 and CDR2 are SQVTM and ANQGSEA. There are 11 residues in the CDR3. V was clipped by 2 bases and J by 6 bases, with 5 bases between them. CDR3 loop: CSVETGNEQFF. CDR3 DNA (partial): TGCAGCGTTGAAACTGGCAATGAG.

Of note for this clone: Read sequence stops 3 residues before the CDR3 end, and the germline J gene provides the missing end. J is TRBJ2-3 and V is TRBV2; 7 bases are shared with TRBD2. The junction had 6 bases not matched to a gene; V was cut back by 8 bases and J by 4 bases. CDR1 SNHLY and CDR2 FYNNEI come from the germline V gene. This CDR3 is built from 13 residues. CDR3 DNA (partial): TGTGCCAGCGCTAGTAGCGGGCCAGATACG. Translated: CASASSGPDT. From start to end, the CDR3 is CASASSGPDTQYF.

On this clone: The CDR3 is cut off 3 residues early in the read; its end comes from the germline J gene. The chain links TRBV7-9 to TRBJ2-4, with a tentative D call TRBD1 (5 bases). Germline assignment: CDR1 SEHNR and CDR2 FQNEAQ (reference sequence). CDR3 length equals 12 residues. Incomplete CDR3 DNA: TGTGCCAGCAGCTTAGGCTACAGGACT. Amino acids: CASSLGYRT. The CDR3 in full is CASSLGYRTQYF.

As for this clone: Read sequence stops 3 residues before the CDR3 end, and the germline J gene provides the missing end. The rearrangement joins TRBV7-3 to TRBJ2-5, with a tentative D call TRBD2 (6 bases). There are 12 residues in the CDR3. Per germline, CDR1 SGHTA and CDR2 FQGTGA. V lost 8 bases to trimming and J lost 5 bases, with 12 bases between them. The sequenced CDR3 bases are TGTGCCAGCCGAGGCGCGGGGGAGACC. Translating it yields CASRGAGET. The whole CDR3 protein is CASRGAGETQYF.

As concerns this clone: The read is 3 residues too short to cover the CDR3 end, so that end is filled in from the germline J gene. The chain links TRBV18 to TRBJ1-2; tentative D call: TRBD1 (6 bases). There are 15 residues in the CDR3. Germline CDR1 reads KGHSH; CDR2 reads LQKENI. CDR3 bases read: TGTGCCAGCTCACCACCGGGGGGGCCATTCAATGAC. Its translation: CASSPPGGPFND. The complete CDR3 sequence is CASSPPGGPFNDYTF. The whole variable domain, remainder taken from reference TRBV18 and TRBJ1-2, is NAGVMQNPRHLVRRRGQEARLRCSPMKGHSHVYWYRQLPEEGLKFMVYLQKENIIDESGMPKERFSAEFPKEGPSILRIQQVVRGDSAAYFCASSPPGGPFNDYTFGSGTRLTVV.

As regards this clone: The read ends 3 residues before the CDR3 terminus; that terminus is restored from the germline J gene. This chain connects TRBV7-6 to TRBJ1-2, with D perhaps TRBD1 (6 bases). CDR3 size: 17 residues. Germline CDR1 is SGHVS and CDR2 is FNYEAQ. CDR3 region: CASSNLISGGAVDTYTF. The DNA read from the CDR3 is TGTGCCAGCAGCAACCTTATTAGCGGGGGGGCCGTAGATACC.

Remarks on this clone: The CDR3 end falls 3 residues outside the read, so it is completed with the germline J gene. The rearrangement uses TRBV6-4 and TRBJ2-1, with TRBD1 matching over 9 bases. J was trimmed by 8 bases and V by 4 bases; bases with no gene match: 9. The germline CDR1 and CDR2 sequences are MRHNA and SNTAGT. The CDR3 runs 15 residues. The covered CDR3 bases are TGTGCCAGCAGTGCCGGGACAGGGTCATTTCATGAG. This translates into CASSAGTGSFHE. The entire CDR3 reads CASSAGTGSFHEQFF.

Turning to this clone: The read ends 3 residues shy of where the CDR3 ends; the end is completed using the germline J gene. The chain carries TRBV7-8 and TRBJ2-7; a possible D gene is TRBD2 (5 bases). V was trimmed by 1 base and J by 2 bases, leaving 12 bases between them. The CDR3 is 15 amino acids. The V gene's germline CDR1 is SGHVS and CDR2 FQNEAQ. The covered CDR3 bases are TGTGCCAGCAGCTTAGGTACACGGGGTGCCTACGAG. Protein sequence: CASSLGTRGAYE. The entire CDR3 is CASSLGTRGAYEQYF.

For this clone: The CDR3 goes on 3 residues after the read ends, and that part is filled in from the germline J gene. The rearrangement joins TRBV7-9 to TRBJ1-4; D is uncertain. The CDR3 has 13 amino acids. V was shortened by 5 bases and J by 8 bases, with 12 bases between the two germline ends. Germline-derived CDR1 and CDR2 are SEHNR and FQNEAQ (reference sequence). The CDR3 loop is CASSLTQGEKLFF. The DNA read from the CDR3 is TGTGCCAGCAGCCTAACCCAAGGGGAAAAA.

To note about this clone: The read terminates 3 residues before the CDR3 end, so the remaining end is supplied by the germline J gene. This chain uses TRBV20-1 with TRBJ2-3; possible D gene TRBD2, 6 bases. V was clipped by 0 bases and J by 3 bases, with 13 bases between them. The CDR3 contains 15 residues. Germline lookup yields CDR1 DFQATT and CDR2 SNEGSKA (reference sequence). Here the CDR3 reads CSARDGGVPTDTQYF. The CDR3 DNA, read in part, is TGCAGTGCTAGAGATGGCGGGGTACCGACAGATACG.

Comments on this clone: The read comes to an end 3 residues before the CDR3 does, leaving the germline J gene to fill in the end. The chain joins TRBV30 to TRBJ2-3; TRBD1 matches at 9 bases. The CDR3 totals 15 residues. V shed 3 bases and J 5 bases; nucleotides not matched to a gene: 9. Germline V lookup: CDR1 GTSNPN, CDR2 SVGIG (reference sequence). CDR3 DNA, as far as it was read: TGTGCCTGGAGCCATGGACAGGGGCACGAAGATACG. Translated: CAWSHGQGHEDT. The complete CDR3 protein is CAWSHGQGHEDTQYF.

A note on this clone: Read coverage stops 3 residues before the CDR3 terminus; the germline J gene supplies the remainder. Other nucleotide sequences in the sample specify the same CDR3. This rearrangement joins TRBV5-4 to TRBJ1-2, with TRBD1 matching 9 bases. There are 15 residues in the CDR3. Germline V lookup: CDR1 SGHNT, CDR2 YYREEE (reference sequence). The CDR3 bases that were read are TGTGCCAGCAGCTGGCCCGGGACAGGGCTGGCAGGC. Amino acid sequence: CASSWPGTGLAG. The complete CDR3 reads CASSWPGTGLAGYTF.